Following are 5 T cell receptor beta chains from one sample sequenced in a study of CD8 T cells in ankylosing spondylitis. TCRdb itself ran the 5' RACE reads through MiXCR, one entry per CDR3 protein. The top ten hold roughly 8% of the sample, which has around 280,000 distinct CDR3 sequences, roughly 20% seen once. The specimen was blood, either unsorted or a sorted T cell fraction (not recorded which). The receptors stem from a male donor with ankylosing spondylitis or in good health (not recorded which).

As for this clonotype: Since a much larger clone is just one base distant, this may be a read error. This chain uses TRBV28 with TRBJ2-5; D remains unclear. CDR3 length: 11 residues. CDR1 and CDR2 (germline): MDHEN, SYDVKM. The ends were cut back, 6 bases at V and 6 bases at J, with 8 bases in the middle. The CDR3 bases are TGTGCCAGCAGCTCCTTGAAGACCCAGTACTTC. Translating it yields CASSSLKTQYF.

The gene calls are TRBV25-1 and TRBJ2-5; TRBD2 agrees at 11 bases. The length of the CDR3 is 14 residues. J gave up 3 bases and V 4 bases, and 1 base lay outside the gene matches. Germline-derived CDR1 and CDR2 are MGHDK and SYGVNS. The CDR3: CASSGLAGKETQYF. The CDR3 bases are TGTGCCAGCAGTGGACTAGCGGGAAAAGAGACCCAGTACTTC.

This clonotype was counted between two and nine times. V and J are TRBV3-1 and TRBJ1-1, with D unresolved. The CDR3 has 13 residues. The V end was cut by 4 bases, the J end by 10 bases, with 16 bases between. Germline V gene sequence: CDR1 LGHDT, CDR2 YNNKEL (reference sequence). The CDR3 loop is CASSLGPTVGAFF. CDR3 in DNA: TGTGCCAGCAGCCTTGGTCCAACTGTAGGAGCTTTCTTT.

This clonotype was found a few times. The CDR3 coding sequence is TGCAGTGCTGGGACAGACACTGAAGCTTTCTTT. Translating it yields CSAGTDTEAFF. This chain links TRBV20-1 with TRBJ1-1, with 7 bases fitting TRBD1. V shed 5 bases, J shed 3 bases, and the junction held 0 bases outside the gene matches. Germline CDR1 reads DFQATT; CDR2 reads SNEGSKA (reference sequence). This CDR3 spans 11 amino acids.

The chain combines TRBV28 with TRBJ2-3; 12 nucleotides line up with TRBD2. Germline V CDR1 and CDR2: MDHEN, SYDVKM. After removal of 5 bases from V and 8 bases from J, the junction contained 14 bases not matched to a gene. This CDR3 contains 17 residues. The CDR3, as DNA: TGTGCCAGCAGTCCGCCGACTAGCGGGGGCCCCCTTGGTACGCAGTATTTT. Residues: CASSPPTSGGPLGTQYF.